This T cell receptor beta chain was profiled in a study of sequential checkpoint blockade in melanoma. Looking at the study overall: After both sequences, patients received maintenance nivolumab. About two dozen patients had tumor biopsies before treatment and at week 13. Findings of the study overall: Tumor T-cell fraction and clonality correlated with PD-L1 and CD8+ counts.

Regarding treatment: randomized to nivolumab then ipilimumab (arm A) or the reverse (arm B). DNA-damaging chemotherapy had not been given to any patient beforehand. Notes on this clone: As yet, its antigen is unknown.

Data came from immunoSEQ multiplex PCR; TCRdb stores just in-frame clones and leaves some out. The sample includes about 18,000 clones, more than 25% of them seen just once. The CDR3 is 13 residues long. V was clipped by 5 bases and J by 2 bases, with 13 bases between them. Germline V gene lookup returns CDR1 SQVTM and CDR2 ANQGSEA. The receptor's source is a human donor with melanoma. Sequences were derived from tumor tissue (inferred from file names), sampled from a patient given nivolumab and ipilimumab in sequence. The chain combines TRBV29-1 with TRBJ2-7; D is uncertain. CDR3 DNA sequence: TGCAGCGTTCTATATACCTCTACCTACGAGCAGTACTTC. Translated, it gives CSVLYTSTYEQYF.